Listed below are T cell receptor beta chains from one sample, sequenced in a study of blood T cells in healthy people across ages. MiXCR, applied by TCRdb to the 5' RACE reads, yields one record per CDR3 protein. The sample lists more than 650,000 distinct CDR3 sequences; 50% to 65% were seen once. The sample comprised blood. These receptor sequences come from an elderly man in good health. The CDR3 runs from the conserved cysteine through the conserved F or W. The order of the fields is CDR3 DNA, CDR3 protein, D gene, V gene, J gene, clone size. D genes are given only for firm matches. Size tells how often a clone was seen (once, few, many) or the class of an expanded clone, and some rows leave it out.

TGCGCCAGCAGCATCGGACAGGGGGCCAGTCAGCCCCAGCATTTT,CASSIGQGASQPQHF,TRBD1,TRBV5-1,TRBJ1-5,NA
TGTGCCAGCAGTGAATTTTCGACTTCAACCTACGAGCAGTACTTC,CASSEFSTSTYEQYF,NA,TRBV2,TRBJ2-7,NA
TGCGCCAGCAGCCCCGGACAGGGAATATCTGGCTACACCTTC,CASSPGQGISGYTF,TRBD1,TRBV5-1,TRBJ1-2,NA
TGTGCCAGCGGAAGGGACAGTGTTACTGAAGCTTTCTTT,CASGRDSVTEAFF,TRBD1,TRBV9,TRBJ1-1,NA
TGTGCCAGCAGTGAACGGACTAGCGGGAGGGCCACCTACAATGAGCAGTTCTTC,CASSERTSGRATYNEQFF,TRBD2,TRBV6-1,TRBJ2-1,NA
TGTGCCAGCAGTCTCACTGGACTAGCGCGATTAAGCTCCTACGAGCAGTACTTC,CASSLTGLARLSSYEQYF,TRBD2,TRBV27,TRBJ2-7,NA
TGTGCCAGCAGGCAATCTGTGGGGGAGGAAAAACTGTTTTTT,CASRQSVGEEKLFF,NA,TRBV7-9,TRBJ1-4,NA
TGCAGTGCTAGAGACCTAGCGGGACCGGCCTACGAGCAGTACTTC,CSARDLAGPAYEQYF,TRBD2,TRBV20-1,TRBJ2-7,few
TGTGCCAACGACAGGGCCACAAATCAGCCCCAGCATTTT,CANDRATNQPQHF,TRBD1,TRBV7-2,TRBJ1-5,NA
TGTGCCAGCAGCTCGACAGGTGACAATCAGCCCCAGCATTTT,CASSSTGDNQPQHF,NA,TRBV7-3,TRBJ1-5,NA
TGCGCCAGCAGCTTGGAGGCAGACTCCTACAATGAGCAGTTCTTC,CASSLEADSYNEQFF,NA,TRBV5-1,TRBJ2-1,NA
TGTGCCAGCAGAATCAGTCAGGGCTACAATGAGCAGTTCTTC,CASRISQGYNEQFF,NA,TRBV14,TRBJ2-1,NA
TGCGCCAGCAGTTTAGGACAGGGGACCCAAGAGACCCAGTACTTC,CASSLGQGTQETQYF,TRBD1,TRBV5-1,TRBJ2-5,few
TGTGCCAGCAGCTTGGTGGCTAGCGCCCGCTCCTACGAGCAGTACTTC,CASSLVASARSYEQYF,NA,TRBV5-6,TRBJ2-7,NA
TGCAGTGCTAGAAGCGGACTACTAGCGGCTATCTACGAGCAGTACTTC,CSARSGLLAAIYEQYF,TRBD2,TRBV20-1,TRBJ2-7,NA
TGTGCCAGCAGCCAAGACAGTATAGGCTACACCTTC,CASSQDSIGYTF,NA,TRBV3-1,TRBJ1-2,NA
TGTGCCAGCAGCGTAGCTACGAGCAGGGGTCAAGAGACCCAGTACTTC,CASSVATSRGQETQYF,NA,TRBV9,TRBJ2-5,few
TGTGCCAGCAGAATCGCTGGGGTGACTGAAGCTTTCTTT,CASRIAGVTEAFF,NA,TRBV6-5,TRBJ1-1,NA
TGTGCCAGCAGCCGACACTACACAGATCAGCCCCAGCATTTT,CASSRHYTDQPQHF,NA,TRBV12-3/TRBV12-4,TRBJ1-5,few
TGCAGCGTTGAAGCGGGAGAGATGGACAATGAGCAGTACTTC,CSVEAGEMDNEQYF,NA,TRBV29-1,TRBJ2-7,NA
TGCGCCAGCAGTAATCTTGGGGGAAGCGAGCAGTACTTC,CASSNLGGSEQYF,NA,TRBV5-1,TRBJ2-7,NA
TGCAGTGCTAGAGGTTCCCAGGACAGTTGGGAGACCCAGTACTTC,CSARGSQDSWETQYF,NA,TRBV20-1,TRBJ2-5,few
TGTGCCAGCAGTGTTGCGCAGACTAATCAGCCCCAGCATTTT,CASSVAQTNQPQHF,NA,TRBV6-1,TRBJ1-5,NA
TGCAGCTGGACTAGCGGGAGGGCTAGGGCAGATACGCAGTATTTT,CSWTSGRARADTQYF,TRBD2,TRBV20-1,TRBJ2-3,NA
TGTGCCAGCAGCTTGGATCCTGGTGACGAGCAGTACTTC,CASSLDPGDEQYF,NA,TRBV5-6,TRBJ2-7,NA
TGTGCCAGCTCACCACTCCCAGCGTACTACGAGCAGTACTTC,CASSPLPAYYEQYF,NA,TRBV18,TRBJ2-7,NA
TGTGCCAGCAGCGTGCGGGGGGGACTACGCACAGATACGCAGTATTTT,CASSVRGGLRTDTQYF,TRBD2,TRBV7-2,TRBJ2-3,few
TGTGCCAGCAGCCCTCACTCTCCGGGACAGGCCAAAAACATTCAGTACTTC,CASSPHSPGQAKNIQYF,TRBD1,TRBV7-2,TRBJ2-4,NA
TGCAGTGCCAGGGTAAGGGTGAACACTGAAGCTTTCTTT,CSARVRVNTEAFF,NA,TRBV20-1,TRBJ1-1,few
TGCGCCAGCAGTGAGTCCACGGGGGGGACTAGGCGTTACGAGCAGTACTTC,CASSESTGGTRRYEQYF,TRBD2,TRBV10-2,TRBJ2-7,NA
TGTGCCAGCAGCCAAGCCCCGGGAGGGCCAGGCGAGCAGTACTTC,CASSQAPGGPGEQYF,TRBD2,TRBV3-1,TRBJ2-7,NA
TGTGCCAGCAGTCCTCGGGGGGCCTCGGGTGAGCAGTACTTC,CASSPRGASGEQYF,NA,TRBV12-3/TRBV12-4,TRBJ2-5,NA
TGTGCCAGCACAGACAGGGTGGATCAGCCCCAGCATTTT,CASTDRVDQPQHF,TRBD1,TRBV6-1,TRBJ1-5,NA
TGTGCCAGCAGTCGGGACAGGGCCCTGGGTGACTCCTACGAGCAGTACTTC,CASSRDRALGDSYEQYF,TRBD1,TRBV12-3/TRBV12-4,TRBJ2-7,NA
TGTGCCAGCAGCCGTGGGTCTACAACTAATGAAAAACTGTTTTTT,CASSRGSTTNEKLFF,NA,TRBV14,TRBJ1-4,NA
TGTGCCAGCAGCCAAGATATCGCTAGCGGGAGGACGCAGTTCTTC,CASSQDIASGRTQFF,TRBD2,TRBV4-2,TRBJ2-1,NA
TGTGCCACCAGTGATCCGGGACAGGGGGTAGTTGAGACCCAGTACTTC,CATSDPGQGVVETQYF,TRBD1,TRBV24-1,TRBJ2-5,NA
TGTGCCAGCAGTTACTCTGGGGGAGAGGGCGAGCAGTACTTC,CASSYSGGEGEQYF,NA,TRBV6-6,TRBJ2-7,NA
TGTGCCAGCAGTTCTTATACAGGGCCTGGGGCCAACGTCCTGACTTTC,CASSSYTGPGANVLTF,NA,TRBV27,TRBJ2-6,few
TGTGCCAGCAGCCATGGACAGCTAGGCAATCAGCCCCAGCATTTT,CASSHGQLGNQPQHF,NA,TRBV28,TRBJ1-5,NA
TGTGCCAGCAGCTTAGGCCTTAGCGGGGCAAGCACAGATACGCAGTATTTT,CASSLGLSGASTDTQYF,TRBD2,TRBV7-2,TRBJ2-3,NA
TGCAGCGTCCACCGAGTCGGGACAGGGAATGAAAAACTGTTTTTT,CSVHRVGTGNEKLFF,TRBD1,TRBV29-1,TRBJ1-4,NA